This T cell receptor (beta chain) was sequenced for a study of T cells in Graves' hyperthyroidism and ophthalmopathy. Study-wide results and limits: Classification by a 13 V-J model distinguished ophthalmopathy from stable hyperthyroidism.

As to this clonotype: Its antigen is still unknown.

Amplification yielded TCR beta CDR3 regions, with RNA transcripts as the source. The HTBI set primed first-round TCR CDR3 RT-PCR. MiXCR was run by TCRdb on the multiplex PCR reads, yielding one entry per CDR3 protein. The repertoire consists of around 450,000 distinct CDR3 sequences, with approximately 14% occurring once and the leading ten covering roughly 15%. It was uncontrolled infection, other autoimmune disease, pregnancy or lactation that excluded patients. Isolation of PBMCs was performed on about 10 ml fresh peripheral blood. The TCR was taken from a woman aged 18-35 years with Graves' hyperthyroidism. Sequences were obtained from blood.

CDR3 nucleotides: TGTGCCAGCACGACTTCCTATGGCTACACCTTC. Amino acid sequence: CASTTSYGYTF. V and J are TRBV19 and TRBJ1-2, with D hard to call. The CDR3 has 11 amino acids. CDR1 is LNHDA and CDR2 is SQIVND in the germline V gene (reference sequence). Trimming took off 9 bases at V and 4 bases at J, with 9 bases between the two ends.